A selection of T cell receptor beta chains follows, all from one sample in a study of blood T cell repertoires in COVID-19. Profiled with immunoSEQ multiplex PCR; TCRdb holds only in-frame clones, not every one. The table records 350,000 to 400,000 clones, approximately 89% of them present only once. Material for sequencing was PBMCs or T cells enriched from blood (not recorded which). These receptors all stem from a woman aged 40-49 years who had been exposed to COVID-19. Each CDR3 is given with its conserved first and last residue. Each record gives: clone size, V gene, D gene, J gene, CDR3 DNA, CDR3 protein. D genes are given only for firm matches. A row's size may be missing; if present it is once, few, many or a size class.

>-|TRBV19|TRBD1|TRBJ1-2
TGTGCCAGTAGCCCGACGGGGACAGGGGAAGGCTATGGCTACACCTTC
CASSPTGTGEGYGYTF
>-|TRBV5-1|TRBD1|TRBJ2-3
TGCGCCAGCAGCGGACGAACAGGGGGCGGGATGGATACGCAGTATTTT
CASSGRTGGGMDTQYF
>-|TRBV7-2|TRBD2|TRBJ2-3
TGTGCCAGCAGCTTATTCCCGGGGGGGCCCGCAGATACGCAGTATTTT
CASSLFPGGPADTQYF
>-|TRBV12-3/TRBV12-4|TRBD1|TRBJ2-5
TGTGCCAGCACTCGGACAGGGGGCGAGACCCAGTACTTC
CASTRTGGETQYF
>-|TRBV7-9|TRBD2|TRBJ2-3
TGTGCCAGCAGCATACTAGCGGGGGGGCCGGATACGCAGTATTTT
CASSILAGGPDTQYF
>-|TRBV18|TRBD2|TRBJ2-1
TGTGCCAGCTCACCCCTATTGTCGAGCGGGGGGATCTGGGCTGAGCAGTTCTTC
CASSPLLSSGGIWAEQFF
>-|TRBV10-2|TRBD2|TRBJ2-1
TGCGCCAGTTATAGCGGGAGGCCCCGCTACAATGAGCAGTTCTTC
CASYSGRPRYNEQFF
>-|TRBV27|-|TRBJ2-1
TGTGCCAGCAGCTCGGGTTACAATGAGCAGTTCTTC
CASSSGYNEQFF
>-|TRBV7-6|-|TRBJ1-2
TGTGCCAGCAGCAATCAGGGGACTATCCTAAAAAACTATGGCTACACCTTC
CASSNQGTILKNYGYTF
>-|TRBV2|-|TRBJ1-5
TGTGCCAGCAGGGTACAGGGAATTGCAAATCAGCCCCAGCATTTT
CASRVQGIANQPQHF
>-|TRBV10-1|-|TRBJ2-1
TGCGCCAGCAGCTCAGACAACAATGAGCAGTTCTTC
CASSSDNNEQFF
>-|TRBV24-1|TRBD2|TRBJ2-1
TGTGCCACCAGTGCCACACTAGCGGGAGCCTACAATGAGCAGTTCTTC
CATSATLAGAYNEQFF
>-|TRBV30|TRBD1|TRBJ1-1
TGTGCCTGGGGACAGGACACTGAAGCTTTCTTT
CAWGQDTEAFF
>-|TRBV29-1|-|TRBJ1-2
TGCAGCGTTGAACAGGGTCTTAACTATGGCTACACCTTC
CSVEQGLNYGYTF
>-|TRBV14|TRBD2|TRBJ2-5
TGTGCCACCCCGACTAGCGGGGTTGGGGAGACCCAGTACTTC
CATPTSGVGETQYF
>-|TRBV5-8|TRBD1|TRBJ1-1
TGTGCCAGCAGCCCCAGTGGACAGGGAAGGGGGTACACTGAAGCTTTCTTT
CASSPSGQGRGYTEAFF
>-|TRBV4-2|-|TRBJ1-1
TGTGCCAGCAGCCAAGGATTGAACAGGGCGGGCACTGAAGCTTTCTTT
CASSQGLNRAGTEAFF
>once|TRBV6-2/TRBV6-3|TRBD1|TRBJ1-2
TGTGCCAGCAGTTACTCTTTAACGGACAGGGGGAGACCTAACTATGGCTACACCTTC
CASSYSLTDRGRPNYGYTF
>-|TRBV29-1|-|TRBJ2-7
TGCAGCGTGTTGGGGCAGGTCAATCACGAGCAGTACTTC
CSVLGQVNHEQYF
>-|TRBV12-3/TRBV12-4|TRBD2|TRBJ2-7
TGTGCCAGCAGCAGCGGGGCAAGGGAGCAGTACTTC
CASSSGAREQYF
>-|TRBV10-3|TRBD1|TRBJ1-3
TGTGCCATGAGGGACAGGGCCTTTTCTGGAAACACCATATATTTT
CAMRDRAFSGNTIYF
>-|TRBV19|-|TRBJ2-7
TGTGCTTCAGGGGTCGGCCCCTACGAGCAGTACTTC
CASGVGPYEQYF
>-|TRBV2|TRBD1|TRBJ1-2
TGTGCCAGCACCGGGGACAGGGGGCAGTACTATGGCTACACCTTC
CASTGDRGQYYGYTF
>few|TRBV6-6|TRBD1|TRBJ1-5
TGTGCCAGCAGCCAGACAGGGGAGGTTCAGCCCCAGCATTTT
CASSQTGEVQPQHF
>-|TRBV9|-|TRBJ2-7
TGTGCCAGCAGCGTAGATCTGGGGCCCTCCTACGAGCAGTACTTC
CASSVDLGPSYEQYF
>-|TRBV29-1|-|TRBJ2-1
TGCAGCGTCCAATACAATGAGCAGTTCTTC
CSVQYNEQFF
>-|TRBV6-5|TRBD1|TRBJ1-4
TGTGCCAGCAGTCCCGGGACAGAGAATGAAAAACTGTTTTTT
CASSPGTENEKLFF
>-|TRBV5-1|-|TRBJ1-5
TGCGCCAGCAGCTTAGGAGAGGCTAATCAGCCCCAGCATTTT
CASSLGEANQPQHF
>-|TRBV12-3/TRBV12-4|-|TRBJ1-2
TGTGCCAGCACTCTTCGGAGGCTGGCTGGCTACACCTTC
CASTLRRLAGYTF
>-|TRBV30|-|TRBJ1-4
TGTGCCTGGACCCCCCCAGTCTTGTATAATGAAAAACTGTTTTTT
CAWTPPVLYNEKLFF
>-|TRBV29-1|TRBD1|TRBJ1-2
TGCAGCGTTGAGGAGGGACAGTATGGCTACACCTTC
CSVEEGQYGYTF
>-|TRBV18|-|TRBJ1-1
TGTGCCAGCTCACCTCGATCAGGGGTAGACACTGAAGCTTTCTTT
CASSPRSGVDTEAFF
>-|TRBV18|-|TRBJ2-6
TGTGCCAGCTCACCCCAGGGTCCCTCTGGGGCCAACGTCCTGACTTTC
CASSPQGPSGANVLTF
>-|TRBV20-1|-|TRBJ2-2
TGCAGTGCGAGTAGCGGGACAGGGATCACCGGGGAGCTGTTTTTT
CSASSGTGITGELFF
>once|TRBV2|-|TRBJ1-2
TGTGCCAGCAGTGCGCGATGGGAGGGCTACACCTTC
CASSARWEGYTF
>-|TRBV27|TRBD1|TRBJ1-3
TGTGCCAGCAGTTTAAGGGGGACAGGTACCACTGGAAACACCATATATTTT
CASSLRGTGTTGNTIYF
>-|TRBV27|-|TRBJ1-1
TGTGCCAGCAGTTTTAGCACGTCGAGGACTGAAGCTTTCTTT
CASSFSTSRTEAFF
>-|TRBV11-3|-|TRBJ2-7
TGTGCCAGCAGCTTAGCGGGGGACTACGAGCAGTACTTC
CASSLAGDYEQYF
>-|TRBV11-3|TRBD2|TRBJ2-3
TGTGCCAGCAGCCCACTAGCGATCACAGATACGCAGTATTTT
CASSPLAITDTQYF
>-|TRBV7-9|-|TRBJ1-2
TGTGCCAGCAGCTTAGCGCCAGGGGATGGCTACACCTTC
CASSLAPGDGYTF
>-|TRBV7-9|-|TRBJ2-3
TGTGCCAGCAGCCACCCCGGGTCGGGACAAATCACAGATACGCAGTATTTT
CASSHPGSGQITDTQYF
>-|TRBV30|-|TRBJ1-1
TGTGCCTGGATCGCCGGAGGGAAGGGCACTGAAGCTTTCTTT
CAWIAGGKGTEAFF
>-|TRBV29-1|TRBD2|TRBJ2-1
TGCAGCGTTGGGACTAGGCTTTTGGGTGAGCAGTTCTTC
CSVGTRLLGEQFF
>-|TRBV11-1|TRBD2|TRBJ2-1
TGTGCCAGCAGCCTGGGACTAGCGGGGGGCGACAATGAGCAGTTCTTC
CASSLGLAGGDNEQFF
>-|TRBV11-3|-|TRBJ2-1
TGTGCCAGCAGCTTAAGAACGGGCTCCTACAATGAGCAGTTCTTC
CASSLRTGSYNEQFF
>-|TRBV14|TRBD2|TRBJ2-5
TGTGCCAGCAGCCCCTTCCGGGGGGAAAAAGAGACCCAGTACTTC
CASSPFRGEKETQYF
>-|TRBV2|TRBD1|TRBJ1-1
TGTGCCAGCAGGACCTCCGGGACAGGGACTGCTGAAGCTTTCTTT
CASRTSGTGTAEAFF
>once|TRBV6-2/TRBV6-3|-|TRBJ2-7
TGTGCCAGCAACCCCGCCGGTTCTCGTTACGAGCAGTACTTC
CASNPAGSRYEQYF
>-|TRBV6-6|-|TRBJ1-3
TGTGCCAGCAGTTACTCGGGCAGAGTAGACGGAAACACCATATATTTT
CASSYSGRVDGNTIYF
>-|TRBV9|-|TRBJ2-1
TGTGCCAGCAGCGTAGAAGCGGATACTACCTCCTACAATGAGCAGTTCTTC
CASSVEADTTSYNEQFF
>-|TRBV7-9|-|TRBJ2-2
TGTGCCAGCAGCTTAATGAGGAGGGCCAGCACCGGGGAGCTGTTTTTT
CASSLMRRASTGELFF
>-|TRBV3-1/TRBV3-2|TRBD1|TRBJ2-2
TGTGCCAGCAGCCCTCGGGACAGATACACCGGGGAGCTGTTTTTT
CASSPRDRYTGELFF
>-|TRBV18|-|TRBJ1-2
TGTGCCAGCTCACACCTCGCCCGGGTCTATGGCTACACCTTC
CASSHLARVYGYTF
>-|TRBV7-9|TRBD1|TRBJ2-1
TGTGCCAGCAGCCATGGACAGGGGGCAGGTACCTTGTTGAATGAGCAGTTCTTC
CASSHGQGAGTLLNEQFF
>-|TRBV7-9|-|TRBJ2-7
TGTGCCAGCAGCGGACACATGGGATGGGAGCAGTACTTC
CASSGHMGWEQYF